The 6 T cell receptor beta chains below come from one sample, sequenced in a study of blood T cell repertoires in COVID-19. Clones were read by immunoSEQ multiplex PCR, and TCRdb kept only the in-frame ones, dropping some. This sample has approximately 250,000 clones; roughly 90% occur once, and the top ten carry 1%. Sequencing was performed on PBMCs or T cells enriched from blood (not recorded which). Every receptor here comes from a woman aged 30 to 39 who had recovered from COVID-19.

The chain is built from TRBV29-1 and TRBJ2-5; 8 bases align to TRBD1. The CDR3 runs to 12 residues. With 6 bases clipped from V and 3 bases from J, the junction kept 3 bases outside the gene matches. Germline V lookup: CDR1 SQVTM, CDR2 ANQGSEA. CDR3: CSVSTGEETQYF. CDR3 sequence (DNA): TGCAGCGTCTCGACAGGGGAAGAGACCCAGTACTTC.

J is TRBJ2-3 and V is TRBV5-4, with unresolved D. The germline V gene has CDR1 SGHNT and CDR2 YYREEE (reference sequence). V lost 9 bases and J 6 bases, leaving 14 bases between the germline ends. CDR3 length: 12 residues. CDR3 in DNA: TGTGCCACCACCTTGGGTCGGGATACGCAGTATTTT. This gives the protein CATTLGRDTQYF.

The CDR3 loop is CASSPTGADGYEQYF. As DNA, the CDR3 is TGTGCCAGCAGCCCGACAGGGGCCGACGGTTACGAGCAGTACTTC. The chain links TRBV28 to TRBJ2-7; TRBD1 matches 8 bases. Germline V gives CDR1 MDHEN, CDR2 SYDVKM. V trimming: 6 bases; J trimming: 4 bases; junction bases outside the gene matches: 11. The CDR3 runs 15 residues.

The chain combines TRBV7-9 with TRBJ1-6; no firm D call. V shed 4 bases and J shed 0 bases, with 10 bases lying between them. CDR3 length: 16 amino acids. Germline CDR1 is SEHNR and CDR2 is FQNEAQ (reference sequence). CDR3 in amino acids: CASSSSESSYNSPLHF. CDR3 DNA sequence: TGTGCCAGCAGCTCAAGCGAGAGCTCCTATAATTCACCCCTCCACTTT.

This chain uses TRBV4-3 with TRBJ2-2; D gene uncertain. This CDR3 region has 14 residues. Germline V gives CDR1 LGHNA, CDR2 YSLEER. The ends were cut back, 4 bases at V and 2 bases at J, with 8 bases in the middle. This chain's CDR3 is CASSRVPNTGELFF. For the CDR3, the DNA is TGCGCCAGCAGCCGAGTACCAAACACCGGGGAGCTGTTTTTT.

CDR3 residues: CASSPRGLPSRSYNEQFF. CDR3 nucleotides: TGTGCCAGCTCACCACGTGGTCTACCCTCCCGCTCCTACAATGAGCAGTTCTTC. The chain combines TRBV18 with TRBJ2-1; D ambiguous. Trimming took off 1 base at V and 0 bases at J, with 16 bases between the two ends. Germline loops: CDR1 KGHSH, CDR2 LQKENI. The CDR3 contains 18 residues.